This T cell receptor beta chain was captured in a study of regulatory T cells in long-lasting Graves disease. Broader study findings: Newly diagnosed disease favored TRBV20-1 and TRBJ2-1 over persistent disease.

The germline V gene encodes CDR1 KGHSH and CDR2 LQKENI. This CDR3 contains 13 residues. V was clipped by 3 bases and J by 5 bases, with 9 bases between them. The time point is: newly diagnosed GD, antithyroid drugs for less than 3 months. PBMC RNA served as the TCR library source. Assembly of TCR beta libraries relied on iRepertoire HTBI primers together with Arm-PCR of CDR3 regions. One entry per CDR3 protein results from TCRdb running MiXCR on the multiplex PCR reads. The sample has 550,000 to 600,000 distinct CDR3 sequences, around 16% seen once. This clonotype has at least ten counts. The antigen is undetermined. The same sample was also studied in work on T cells in Graves' hyperthyroidism and ophthalmopathy. That paper states: During a first-round RT-PCR of the TCR CDR3, the HTBI primer set was used.

The sequences come from peripheral blood mononuclear cells (PBMCs), collected at new diagnosis, from a patient treated with antithyroid drugs. This sequence was found in a man aged 18 to 29 with Graves disease. The rearrangement links TRBV18 to TRBJ2-3; D gene unclear. The CDR3 DNA reads as TGTGCCAGCTCACCGCCGAGCTTAGATACGCAGTATTTT. This gives the protein CASSPPSLDTQYF.